The clone carrying this T cell receptor (beta chain) turned up a few times. This sample is drawn from a study of immune evolution from preneoplasia to lung adenocarcinoma. Using immunoSEQ multiplex PCR, the repertoire was profiled, and TCRdb retains in-frame clones only, with some absent. The table has 9,500 to 13,000 clones, approximately 90% seen once. This sequence originates from a person between 65 and 79 years old with invasive lung adenocarcinoma. Material: FFPE invasive lung adenocarcinoma tissue.

CDR3 protein: CSVEEGPSAYNEQFF. The CDR3 bases are TGCAGCGTTGAAGAGGGTCCTAGTGCCTACAATGAGCAGTTCTTC. This chain links TRBV29-1 with TRBJ2-1; D uncertain. Looked up from germline, CDR1 is SQVTM and CDR2 is ANQGSEA. V was pared by 0 bases and J by 2 bases, with 11 bases between. The CDR3 is made up of 15 amino acids.